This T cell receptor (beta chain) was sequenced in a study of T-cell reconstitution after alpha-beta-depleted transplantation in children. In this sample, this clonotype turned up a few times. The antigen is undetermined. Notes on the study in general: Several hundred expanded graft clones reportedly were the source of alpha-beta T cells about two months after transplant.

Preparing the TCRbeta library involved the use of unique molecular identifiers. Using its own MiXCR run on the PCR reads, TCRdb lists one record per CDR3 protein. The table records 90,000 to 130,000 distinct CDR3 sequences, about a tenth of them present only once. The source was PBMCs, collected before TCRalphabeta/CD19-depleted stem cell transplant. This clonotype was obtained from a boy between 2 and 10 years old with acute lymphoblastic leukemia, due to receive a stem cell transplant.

DNA for the CDR3: TGTGCCAGCAGTGATAGGGCTAGCGGGAGCGGCGAGCAGTTCTTC. It translates to CASSDRASGSGEQFF. This chain joins TRBV2 and TRBJ2-1, with 10 bases fitting TRBD2. V dropped 3 bases and J dropped 10; count of bases not matched to a gene: 9. The CDR3 length is 15 residues. Looked up from germline, CDR1 is SNHLY and CDR2 is FYNNEI. The variable domain in full, completed from reference TRBV2 and TRBJ2-1, reads EPEVTQTPSHQVTQMGQEVILRCVPISNHLYFYWYRQILGQKVEFLVSFYNNEISEKSEIFDDQFSVERPDGSNFTLKIRSTKLEDSAMYFCASSDRASGSGEQFFGPGTRLTVL.